This T cell receptor (beta chain) was observed in a study of regulatory T cells in long-lasting Graves disease. Time point given: persistent/refractory GD, antithyroid drugs over 5 years with positive TRAb. Generation of the TCR library employed RNA extracted from PBMCs. Regarding this clonotype: The antigen is not known.

This CDR3 contains 15 residues. The germline V gene has CDR1 SGHRS and CDR2 YFSETQ. V shed 4 bases and J 5 bases; nucleotides not matched to a gene: 8. Arm-PCR of CDR3 regions and iRepertoire HTBI primers were the basis on which TCR beta libraries were built. TCRdb ran MiXCR on the multiplex PCR reads and lists one entry per CDR3 protein. Here the sample spans a few hundred thousand distinct CDR3 sequences, roughly 24% being singletons. Study-level points and caveats: Graves' patients with persistent disease showed TCR diversity lower than patients newly diagnosed. More public clonotypes were shared by persistent patients (around 2,600) than by new patients (more than 950).

The receptor was derived from a woman aged 40 to 55 with Graves disease. Source: peripheral blood mononuclear cells (PBMCs), taken when the disease was refractory, from a patient treated with antithyroid drugs. The V call is TRBV5-1, the J call TRBJ2-2, with TRBD2 matching 7 bases. The CDR3 is CASSPWRERTGELFF. CDR3 sequence (DNA): TGCGCCAGCAGCCCCTGGCGGGAGAGAACCGGGGAGCTGTTTTTT.